This T cell receptor beta chain was found in a study of blood T cells in healthy people across ages. Together with a sample-barcoded 5' primer, a J-beta primer mix was included in a second PCR lasting about 7 to 11 cycles. TCRdb re-derived calls from the 5' RACE reads in MiXCR, one entry per CDR3 protein. Found here are approximately 1.5 million distinct CDR3 sequences, 30% to 40% of them singletons; the top ten hold approximately 10%. Study findings and constraints: Donor CMV status was unknown, possibly confounding expanded clonotype changes. Naive T cell percentage by flow cytometry tracked strongly with beta diversity.

V trimming: 3 bases; J trimming: 7 bases; junction bases outside the gene matches: 9. This CDR3 has 16 residues. Germline CDR1 is SGHTA and CDR2 is FQGTGA. This clonotype was detected only a few times. Its antigen remains unknown. Sequencing used blood. The origin of this receptor is a woman aged 25 to 39 in good health. The chain carries TRBV7-3 and TRBJ2-1, with 10 bases lining up with TRBD2. DNA of the CDR3: TGTGCCAGCAGCTTGATAGCGGGGGGCGGGCCAAATGAGCAGTTCTTC. The encoded protein is CASSLIAGGGPNEQFF. The full variable domain, rest sourced from reference TRBV7-3 and TRBJ2-1, is GAGVSQTPSNKVTEKGKYVELRCDPISGHTALYWYRQSLGQGPEFLIYFQGTGAADDSGLPNDRFFAVRPEGSVSTLKIQRTERGDSAVYLCASSLIAGGGPNEQFFGPGTRLTVL.